This T cell receptor beta chain was sequenced during a study of blood T cell repertoires in COVID-19. Losses at the gene ends were 0 bases for V and 3 bases for J; bases not matched to a gene: 4. Per germline, CDR1 SGDLS and CDR2 YYNGEE. The CDR3 runs to 15 residues. The data were produced by immunoSEQ multiplex PCR, yet TCRdb's version contains in-frame clones alone and is incomplete. The sample gives some 20,000 clones, about nine tenths of which show up once; around 12% is in the top ten. The TCR sequence derives from a woman older than 75 with active or convalescent COVID-19. Source material: peripheral blood. V is TRBV9 and J is TRBJ2-3, with 7 bases fitting TRBD1. The CDR3 nucleotides read TGTGCCAGCAGCGTAGACAGGGGTAGGACAGATACGCAGTATTTT. This gives the protein CASSVDRGRTDTQYF.